Presented here are 5 T cell receptor beta chains from one specimen sequenced in a study of technical replicates of blood from a handful of donors. Sequenced by immunoSEQ multiplex PCR; TCRdb stores in-frame clones only, minus some. This sample has 74,000 or so clones, with 85% to 95% found just once. Sample: T cells isolated from PBMCs. These receptors came from a human donor in good health.

This chain uses TRBV9 with TRBJ1-1, with no clear D. Germline V gene sequence: CDR1 SGDLS, CDR2 YYNGEE. V was shortened by 0 bases and J by 5 bases, with 11 bases between the two germline ends. The CDR3 spans 14 residues. CDR3 residues: CASSVVGHGTEAFF. In DNA form, the CDR3 reads TGTGCCAGCAGCGTAGTGGGCCATGGGACTGAAGCTTTCTTT.

This clone has a single count. The V call is TRBV5-4, the J call TRBJ2-7; tentatively, D is TRBD1 (6 bases). V lost 4 bases, J lost 5 bases, and 13 bases lay in between. Germline assignment: CDR1 SGHNT and CDR2 YYREEE (reference sequence). The CDR3 extends over 13 amino acids. The CDR3 sequence: CASSQGGGNEQYF. CDR3 sequence (DNA): TGTGCCAGCAGCCAAGGGGGTGGAAACGAGCAGTACTTC.

The chain joins TRBV9 to TRBJ2-5; D gene unclear. V was pared by 4 bases and J by 3 bases, with 7 bases between. The CDR3 length is 12 residues. CDR1 is SGDLS, CDR2 YYNGEE, per germline. The CDR3 loop reads CASSFIKETQYF. CDR3 bases: TGTGCCAGCAGCTTTATAAAAGAGACCCAGTACTTC.

The chain has TRBV7-2 and TRBJ1-2, with TRBD1 identical over 7 bases. Trimming cost V 5 bases and J 3 bases; bases outside gene matches: 6. Looked up from germline, CDR1 is SGHTA and CDR2 is FQGNSA. The CDR3 sequence is 14 residues long. The CDR3 coding sequence is TGTGCCAGCAGCGTAGACAGGGACGACTATGGCTACACCTTC. Its protein product is CASSVDRDDYGYTF.

The V and J genes are TRBV5-5 and TRBJ2-1; TRBD2 matches at 8 bases. Germline CDR1 and CDR2: SGHKS and YYEKEE (reference sequence). Trimming cost V 3 bases and J 1 base; bases outside gene matches: 6. The CDR3 spans 16 residues. The CDR3 is CASSSGGPVSYNEQFF. CDR3 DNA: TGTGCCAGCAGCTCGGGGGGGCCTGTATCCTACAATGAGCAGTTCTTC.